The 29 T cell receptor beta chains presented below share a single source sample, sequenced in a study of beta chain features in type 1 diabetes. What these receptors recognize is not known. Expressed TCRB transcripts got sequenced, as all isolated RNA was reverse transcribed. Measured with immunoSEQ multiplex PCR; TCRdb has only the in-frame clones, and not every one. In the table there are about 700,000 clones, around an eighth of which are singletons. The study, taken as a whole, reports: Type 1 diabetes patients had TCRB CDR3s that were shorter (moderately but significantly so) in all four CD4+ subsets.

The sample comprised naive CD4+ T cells from blood. All receptors derive from a man between 18 and 35 years old with type 1 diabetes.

The CDR3 bases are TGTGCCAGCAGTTACTCACTTAACAGACCTGGAAACACCATATATTTT. It codes for CASSYSLNRPGNTIYF. J is TRBJ1-3 and V is TRBV6-5; D gene uncertain. CDR3 length: 16 residues. Trimming shortened V by 0 bases and J by 2 bases, and 11 bases separated the two germline ends. Germline assignment: CDR1 MNHEY and CDR2 SVGAGI.

This chain links TRBV9 with TRBJ2-3; 14 nucleotides align to TRBD2. Germline CDR1 is SGDLS and CDR2 is YYNGEE. Losses at the gene ends were 4 bases for V and 0 bases for J; bases not matched to a gene: 7. The CDR3 covers 18 residues. The CDR3 DNA sequence: TGTGCCAGCAGCCCAGGGACTAGCGGGGGTAGTAGCACAGATACGCAGTATTTT. It is translated as CASSPGTSGGSSTDTQYF.

The V and J genes are TRBV19 and TRBJ2-1; TRBD2 might be the D (6 bases). The CDR3 runs to 16 residues. CDR1 LNHDA and CDR2 SQIVND come from the germline V gene (reference sequence). Trimming took 6 bases from V and 1 from J, leaving 16 bases between them. Here the CDR3 reads CASSPRAGGSYNEQFF. CDR3 nucleotides: TGTGCCAGTAGCCCCCGAGCGGGTGGATCCTACAATGAGCAGTTCTTC.

This clone was recorded a few times. The gene calls are TRBV6-1 and TRBJ1-1; D gene uncertain. The CDR3 covers 14 residues. Germline CDR1 and CDR2: MNHNS and SASEGT. Trimming removed 5 bases from V and 5 bases from J, with 15 bases in between. The CDR3 coding sequence is TGTGCCAGCAGTTCGACCGGGAGAGGAACTGAAGCTTTCTTT. Translated, it gives CASSSTGRGTEAFF.

In this sample, this clone turned up a few times. This chain uses TRBV7-3 with TRBJ2-1; D is ambiguous. Trimming left V 0 bases short and J 6 bases short, with 12 bases between. Per germline, CDR1 SGHTA and CDR2 FQGTGA. This CDR3 comprises 15 residues. The CDR3 sequence: CASSLTVDVGNEQFF. The CDR3 bases are TGTGCCAGCAGCTTAACGGTAGACGTTGGCAATGAGCAGTTCTTC.

This clone came up a few times. V and J are TRBV1 and TRBJ2-5; no check of the table's D call, TRBD2, against the DNA was made. TRBV1 is a pseudogene. This CDR3 contains 15 residues. The CDR3 DNA follows: TGCACCAGCAGCCAAGAAAGGCCCGGCGGGGAGACCCAGTACTTC. Protein sequence: CTSSQERPGGETQYF.

The CDR3 region is CASGLVKSGPSREQYF. The CDR3 nucleotides read TGTGCTAGTGGTTTGGTAAAATCTGGACCCTCGAGAGAGCAGTACTTC. The chain recombines TRBV12-5 with TRBJ2-7; D gene ambiguous. CDR3 size: 16 residues. From germline, CDR1 is LGHNT and CDR2 FRNRAP. Trimming left V 0 bases short and J 7 bases short, with 19 bases between.

The CDR3 here is CASTLAAIQETQYF. CDR3 nucleotide sequence: TGTGCCAGCACCCTAGCGGCAATCCAAGAGACCCAGTACTTC. V usage is TRBV7-2 and J usage is TRBJ2-5; 7 bases agree with TRBD2. There are 14 residues in the CDR3. The V gene's germline CDR1 is SGHTA and CDR2 FQGNSA. The trim removed 7 bases at V and 1 base at J, leaving 6 bases unmatched.

V and J are TRBV6-1 and TRBJ1-5, with no clear D. Germline V gene sequence: CDR1 MNHNS, CDR2 SASEGT. The CDR3 consists of 12 residues. V lost 2 bases, J lost 5 bases, and 4 bases lay in between. CDR3 coding DNA: TGTGCCAGCAGTGAACAGGATCAGCCCCAGCATTTT. Encoded protein: CASSEQDQPQHF.

This clone was seen more than once but under ten times. The chain couples TRBV27 to TRBJ2-1; D remains unclear. Germline V CDR1 and CDR2: MNHEY, SMNVEV (reference sequence). This CDR3 is built from 15 residues. V dropped 2 bases and J dropped 7 bases, with 15 bases sitting between them. Here the CDR3 reads CASSLRQPRLNEQFF. DNA of the CDR3: TGTGCCAGCAGTTTACGGCAACCGCGCCTTAATGAGCAGTTCTTC.

The chain uses TRBV30 and TRBJ1-2; D remains ambiguous. CDR3 size: 13 residues. V dropped 3 bases and J dropped 3 bases, with 11 bases sitting between them. CDR1 and CDR2 (germline): GTSNPN, SVGIG (reference sequence). The CDR3 spells CAWSNNPDYGYTF. As DNA, the CDR3 is TGTGCCTGGAGCAATAATCCGGACTATGGCTACACCTTC.

The chain joins TRBV30 to TRBJ2-7, with 7 bases lining up with TRBD2. The germline gives CDR1 GTSNPN, CDR2 SVGIG (reference sequence). The CDR3 is made up of 13 amino acids. J was trimmed by 9 bases and V by 0 bases; bases with no gene match: 8. DNA for the CDR3: TGTGCCTGGAGTGTAGGACTAGTTCTCGGGCAGTACTTC. It encodes CAWSVGLVLGQYF.

A few counts support this clone. The CDR3 nucleotides are TGCGCCAGCAGCCAACTCAGACAGCTACAGATCCTAAATTCACCCCTCCACTTT. Translation: CASSQLRQLQILNSPLHF. The V gene is TRBV4-3, the J gene TRBJ1-6, with D possibly TRBD1 on 5 matching bases. Germline loops: CDR1 LGHNA, CDR2 YSLEER. This CDR3 comprises 18 residues. Between the trimmed V and J ends, which lost 2 bases and 7 bases, there was a span of 21 bases.

The V and J genes are TRBV5-1 and TRBJ2-2; no reliable D call. The CDR3 consists of 17 residues. From germline, CDR1 is SGHRS and CDR2 YFSETQ. V was shortened by 2 bases and J by 0 bases, with 14 bases between the two germline ends. The CDR3 reads CASSFERVGANTGELFF. As DNA, the CDR3 is TGCGCCAGCAGCTTCGAGAGAGTCGGAGCGAACACCGGGGAGCTGTTTTTT.

This clone has just a few counts. The chain joins TRBV23-1 to TRBJ1-5; no reliable D call. TRBV23-1 is classed as an ORF, of uncertain function. The CDR3 consists of 15 residues. V was trimmed by 8 bases and J by 2 bases, leaving 16 bases between them. The CDR3 region has the DNA TGCGCCAGCTCCTCGGAGCCCCCGGGCAATCAGCCCCAGCATTTT. Its translation is CASSSEPPGNQPQHF.

This clone was seen more than once but under ten times. V usage is TRBV28 and J usage is TRBJ1-5; D gene unclear. This CDR3 is built from 14 residues. With 8 bases removed from V and 3 bases from J, the gap between germline ends came to 14 bases. Germline V gives CDR1 MDHEN, CDR2 SYDVKM. This CDR3 is CASHLGGDNQPQHF. The DNA of the CDR3 is TGTGCCAGCCATCTAGGTGGTGACAATCAGCCCCAGCATTTT.

A few counts support this clone. The chain joins TRBV7-3 to TRBJ2-7, with D possibly being TRBD1 (6 bases). The CDR3 contains 14 residues. Trimming took 6 bases from V and 0 from J, leaving 12 bases between them. The germline V gene encodes CDR1 SGHTA and CDR2 FQGTGA. The CDR3 DNA reads TGTGCCAGCAGGTTCCGGGACACCTCCTACGAGCAGTACTTC. Encoded protein: CASRFRDTSYEQYF.

A few counts support this clone. This rearrangement joins TRBV4-2 to TRBJ2-1; D may be TRBD2 (6 bases). Trimming took off 1 base at V and 0 bases at J, with 7 bases between the two ends. There are 15 residues in the CDR3. CDR1 and CDR2 (germline): LGHNA, YNFKEQ. CDR3 sequence reads: CASSQVDYSYNEQFF. The CDR3 DNA reads as TGTGCCAGCAGCCAAGTGGACTACTCCTACAATGAGCAGTTCTTC.

This clone was observed a few times. V is TRBV4-1 and J is TRBJ1-5; D perhaps matches TRBD1 (6 bases). V gave up 0 bases and J gave up 4 bases, with 16 bases separating them. From germline, CDR1 is MGHRA and CDR2 YSYEKL. The CDR3 loop spans 17 amino acids. In nucleotides, the CDR3 is TGCGCCAGCAGCCAAGAAGGGGGAGGGGGGCTAAATCAGCCCCAGCATTTT. Translation: CASSQEGGGGLNQPQHF.

The chain has TRBV19 and TRBJ2-5, with 8 bases lining up with TRBD1. The CDR3 extends over 15 amino acids. From germline, CDR1 is LNHDA and CDR2 SQIVND (reference sequence). V lost 1 base to trimming and J lost 4 bases; unmatched junction nucleotides: 5. CDR3 loop: CASSIGQGAGETQYF. Written as DNA, the CDR3 is TGTGCCAGTAGTATAGGGCAGGGGGCCGGAGAGACCCAGTACTTC.

This clone occurred a few times. This chain uses TRBV27 with TRBJ1-5; D is uncertain. The CDR3 covers 16 residues. Trimming stripped 0 bases from V and 2 bases from J, with 11 bases between. Germline lookup yields CDR1 MNHEY and CDR2 SMNVEV (reference sequence). This chain's CDR3 is CASSLSVTGGNQPQHF. DNA for the CDR3: TGTGCCAGCAGTTTATCCGTGACCGGTGGCAATCAGCCCCAGCATTTT.

V and J are TRBV30 and TRBJ1-2; the D is unclear. Deletions cut 4 bases from V and 4 bases from J, with 16 bases between. The length of the CDR3 is 14 residues. Germline V gene lookup returns CDR1 GTSNPN and CDR2 SVGIG (reference sequence). CDR3 protein: CAWNAGYLGYGYTF. In DNA form, the CDR3 reads TGTGCCTGGAATGCGGGGTATCTTGGCTATGGCTACACCTTC.

This clone turned up a few times. V is TRBV11-1 and J is TRBJ2-7; 9 nucleotides line up with TRBD1. After removal of 1 base from V and 3 bases from J, the junction contained 4 bases not matched to a gene. From germline, CDR1 is SGHAT and CDR2 FQDESV (reference sequence). The CDR3 is 15 amino acids. The CDR3 DNA reads TGTGCCAGCAGCTTAGACGGGACAGGGAACTACGAGCAGTACTTC. Translated: CASSLDGTGNYEQYF.

The V call is TRBV6-1, the J call TRBJ1-1, with 7 nucleotides matching TRBD1. Germline-derived CDR1 and CDR2 are MNHNS and SASEGT. Trimming took 3 bases from V and 1 from J; bases not matched to a gene: 5. The CDR3 consists of 15 residues. CDR3 protein: CASSDGGTANTEAFF. CDR3 coding DNA: TGTGCCAGCAGTGATGGTGGGACAGCGAACACTGAAGCTTTCTTT.

The rearrangement joins TRBV27 to TRBJ2-7, with D unclear. The length of the CDR3 is 13 residues. Germline loops: CDR1 MNHEY, CDR2 SMNVEV (reference sequence). V lost 6 bases, J lost 5 bases, and 14 bases lay in between. This chain's CDR3 is CASRGSGLDEQYF. As DNA, the CDR3 is TGTGCCAGCAGAGGCTCCGGGCTCGACGAGCAGTACTTC.

This clone was seen a handful of times. The chain combines TRBV2 with TRBJ1-4, with 8 bases aligning to TRBD1. J gave up 0 bases and V 7 bases, and 10 bases lay outside the gene matches. The CDR3 has 17 amino acids. Per germline, CDR1 SNHLY and CDR2 FYNNEI. The CDR3, as DNA: TGTGCCAGCAATGGACAGGGAGTTAAAGCAACTAATGAAAAACTGTTTTTT. As protein: CASNGQGVKATNEKLFF.

The chain links TRBV27 to TRBJ1-1; perhaps TRBD1 as D (5 bases). The CDR3 runs 16 residues. Per germline, CDR1 MNHEY and CDR2 SMNVEV (reference sequence). With 5 bases removed from V and 7 bases from J, the gap between germline ends came to 23 bases. The CDR3 sequence is CASSVFSSGGVLEAFF. CDR3 DNA sequence: TGTGCCAGCAGTGTCTTCTCGTCCGGGGGAGTACTTGAAGCTTTCTTT.

The V and J genes are TRBV14 and TRBJ1-4; D is perhaps TRBD1 (6 bases). V was shortened by 3 bases and J by 6 bases, with 11 bases between the two germline ends. CDR3 length: 14 amino acids. Germline CDR1 SGHDN, CDR2 FVKESK. The CDR3 coding sequence is TGTGCCAGCAGCCAGACAGGTCACGATGAAAAACTGTTTTTT. Its protein is CASSQTGHDEKLFF. Using reference TRBV14 and TRBJ1-4 for the parts outside the CDR3, the full variable domain is EAGVTQFPSHSVIEKGQTVTLRCDPISGHDNLYWYRRVMGKEIKFLLHFVKESKQDESGMPNNRFLAERTGGTYSTLKVQPAELEDSGVYFCASSQTGHDEKLFFGSGTQLSVL.

This clone was detected a few times. The chain links TRBV6-5 to TRBJ2-3; D is undetermined. CDR1 is MNHEY and CDR2 is SVGAGI in the germline V gene. There are 13 residues in the CDR3. V was trimmed by 7 bases and J by 1 base, leaving 9 bases between them. CDR3 DNA sequence: TGTGCCAGCACCCACGGTGGCACAGATACGCAGTATTTT. As protein: CASTHGGTDTQYF.